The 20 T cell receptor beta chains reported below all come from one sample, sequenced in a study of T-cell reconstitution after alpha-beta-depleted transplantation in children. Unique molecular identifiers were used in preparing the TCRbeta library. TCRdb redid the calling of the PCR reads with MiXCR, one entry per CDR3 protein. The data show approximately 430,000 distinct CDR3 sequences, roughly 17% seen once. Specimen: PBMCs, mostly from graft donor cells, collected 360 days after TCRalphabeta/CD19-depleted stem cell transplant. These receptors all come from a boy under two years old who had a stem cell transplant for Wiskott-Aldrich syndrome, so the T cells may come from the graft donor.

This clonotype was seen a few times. CDR3 coding DNA: TGTGCCAGCAGTTCTACCGGGCAGGGTAATAGGGCCTACGAGCAGTACTTC. Its translation: CASSSTGQGNRAYEQYF. The J gene is TRBJ2-7, the V gene TRBV12-3 or TRBV12-4, with D possibly TRBD1 on 5 matching bases. Trimming pared 4 bases from V and 2 bases from J, leaving 21 bases between. The CDR3 consists of 17 residues.

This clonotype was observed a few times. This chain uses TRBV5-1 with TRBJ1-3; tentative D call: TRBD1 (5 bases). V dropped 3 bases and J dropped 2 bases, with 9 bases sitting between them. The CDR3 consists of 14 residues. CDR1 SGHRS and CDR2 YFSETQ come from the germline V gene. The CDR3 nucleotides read TGCGCCAGCAGCTCAGGGAGCACTGGAAACACCATATATTTT. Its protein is CASSSGSTGNTIYF.

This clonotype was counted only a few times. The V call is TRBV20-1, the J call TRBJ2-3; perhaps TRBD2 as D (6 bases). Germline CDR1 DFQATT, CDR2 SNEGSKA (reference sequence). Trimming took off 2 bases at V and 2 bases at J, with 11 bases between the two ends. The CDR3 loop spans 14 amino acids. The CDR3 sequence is CSARRAGTTDTQYF. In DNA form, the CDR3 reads TGCAGTGCTAGAAGGGCGGGGACCACAGATACGCAGTATTTT.

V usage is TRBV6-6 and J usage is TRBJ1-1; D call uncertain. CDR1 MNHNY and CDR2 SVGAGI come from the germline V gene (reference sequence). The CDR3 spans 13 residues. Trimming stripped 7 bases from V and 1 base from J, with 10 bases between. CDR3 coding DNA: TGTGCCAGCATCTTACGGCAGAACACTGAAGCTTTCTTT. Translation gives CASILRQNTEAFF.

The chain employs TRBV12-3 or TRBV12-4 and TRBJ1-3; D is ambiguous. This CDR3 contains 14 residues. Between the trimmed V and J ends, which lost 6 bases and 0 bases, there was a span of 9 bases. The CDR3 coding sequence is TGTGCCAGCAGACGACGTCACTCTGGAAACACCATATATTTT. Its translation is CASRRRHSGNTIYF.

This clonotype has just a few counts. The CDR3 DNA follows: TGTGCCAGCAGTTACCCAGGGACAGGGGGCATGTATTTT. It specifies CASSYPGTGGMYF. The rearrangement links TRBV6-5 to TRBJ2-3; TRBD1 agrees at 12 bases. Germline V lookup: CDR1 MNHEY, CDR2 SVGAGI. This CDR3 has 13 residues. J was trimmed by 14 bases and V by 2 bases; bases with no gene match: 5.

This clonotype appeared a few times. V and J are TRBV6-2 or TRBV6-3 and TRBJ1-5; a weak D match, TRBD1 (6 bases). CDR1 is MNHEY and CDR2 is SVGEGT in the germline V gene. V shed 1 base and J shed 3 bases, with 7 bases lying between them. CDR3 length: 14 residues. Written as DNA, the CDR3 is TGTGCCAGCAGTTACTGGGGGGCCAATCAGCCCCAGCATTTT. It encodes CASSYWGANQPQHF.

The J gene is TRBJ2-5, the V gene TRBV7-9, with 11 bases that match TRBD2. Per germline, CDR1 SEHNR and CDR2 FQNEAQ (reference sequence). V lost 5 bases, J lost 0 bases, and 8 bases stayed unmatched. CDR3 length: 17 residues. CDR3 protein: CASSHKRLAGHQETQYF. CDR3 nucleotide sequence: TGTGCCAGCAGCCATAAAAGACTAGCGGGACACCAAGAGACCCAGTACTTC.

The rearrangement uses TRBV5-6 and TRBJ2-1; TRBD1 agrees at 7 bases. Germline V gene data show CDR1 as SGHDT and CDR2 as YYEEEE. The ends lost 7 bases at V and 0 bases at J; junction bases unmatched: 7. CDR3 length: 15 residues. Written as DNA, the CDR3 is TGTGCCAGCTGGGAAGCAGGGGGCTCCTACAATGAGCAGTTCTTC. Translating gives CASWEAGGSYNEQFF.

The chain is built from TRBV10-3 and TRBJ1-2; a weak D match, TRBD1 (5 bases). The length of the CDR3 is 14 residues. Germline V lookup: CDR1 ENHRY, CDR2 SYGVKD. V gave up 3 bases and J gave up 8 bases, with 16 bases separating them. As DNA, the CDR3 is TGTGCCATCAGTGAAAAGGGGAGGATGAAGGGCTACACCTTC. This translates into CAISEKGRMKGYTF.

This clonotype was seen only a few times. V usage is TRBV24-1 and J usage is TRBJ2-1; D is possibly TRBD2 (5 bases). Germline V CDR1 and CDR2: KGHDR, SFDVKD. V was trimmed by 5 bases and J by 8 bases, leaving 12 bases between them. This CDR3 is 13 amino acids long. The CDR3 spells CATSAVGVYEQFF. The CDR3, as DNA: TGTGCCACCAGTGCCGTCGGGGTCTATGAGCAGTTCTTC.

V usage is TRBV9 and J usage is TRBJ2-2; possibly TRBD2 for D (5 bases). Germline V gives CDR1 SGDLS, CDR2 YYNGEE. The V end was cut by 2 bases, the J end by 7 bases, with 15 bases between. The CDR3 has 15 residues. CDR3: CASSVGGSIGGELFF. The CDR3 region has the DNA TGTGCCAGCAGCGTGGGCGGGTCCATTGGCGGGGAGCTGTTTTTT.

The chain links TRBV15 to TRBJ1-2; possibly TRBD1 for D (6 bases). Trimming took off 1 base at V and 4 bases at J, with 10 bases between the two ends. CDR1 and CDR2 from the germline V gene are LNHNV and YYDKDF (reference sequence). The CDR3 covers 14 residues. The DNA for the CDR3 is TGTGCCACCAGCAGAGCAGGACAGCTCTATGGCTACACCTTC. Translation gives CATSRAGQLYGYTF.

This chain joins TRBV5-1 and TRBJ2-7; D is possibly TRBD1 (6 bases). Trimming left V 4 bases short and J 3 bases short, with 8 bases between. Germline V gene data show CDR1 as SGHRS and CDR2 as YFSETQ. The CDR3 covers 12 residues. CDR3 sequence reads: CASSPGDYEQYF. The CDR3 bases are TGCGCCAGCAGCCCAGGGGACTACGAGCAGTACTTC.

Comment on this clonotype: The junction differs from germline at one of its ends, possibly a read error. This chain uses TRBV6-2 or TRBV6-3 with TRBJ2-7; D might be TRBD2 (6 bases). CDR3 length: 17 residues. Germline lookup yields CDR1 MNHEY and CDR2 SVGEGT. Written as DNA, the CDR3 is TGTGCCAGCAGTTTCCTCATACGAGGGAGGACCTCCTACCAGCAGTACTTC. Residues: CASSFLIRGRTSYQQYF.

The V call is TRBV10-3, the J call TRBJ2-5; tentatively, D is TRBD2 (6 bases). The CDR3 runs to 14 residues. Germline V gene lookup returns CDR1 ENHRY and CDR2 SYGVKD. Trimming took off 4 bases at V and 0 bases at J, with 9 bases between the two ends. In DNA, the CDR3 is TGTGCCATCAGTGGGGGACTTAACCAAGAGACCCAGTACTTC. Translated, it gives CAISGGLNQETQYF.

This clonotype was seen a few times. CDR3 nucleotides: TGCGCCAGCAGCCAACTAAAAGCGGGAATGCCCAATGAGCAGTTCTTC. Translating it yields CASSQLKAGMPNEQFF. The chain is built from TRBV4-3 and TRBJ2-1; 7 bases map to TRBD2. Losses at the gene ends were 2 bases for V and 6 bases for J; bases not matched to a gene: 10. CDR1 is LGHNA and CDR2 is YSLEER in the germline V gene. CDR3 length: 16 residues.

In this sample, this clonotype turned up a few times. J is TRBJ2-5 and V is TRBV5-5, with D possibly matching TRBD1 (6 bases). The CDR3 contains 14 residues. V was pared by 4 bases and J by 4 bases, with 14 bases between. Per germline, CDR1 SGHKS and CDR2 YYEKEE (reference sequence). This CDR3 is CASSTPGQGETQYF. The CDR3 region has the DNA TGTGCCAGCAGCACCCCGGGACAAGGAGAGACCCAGTACTTC.

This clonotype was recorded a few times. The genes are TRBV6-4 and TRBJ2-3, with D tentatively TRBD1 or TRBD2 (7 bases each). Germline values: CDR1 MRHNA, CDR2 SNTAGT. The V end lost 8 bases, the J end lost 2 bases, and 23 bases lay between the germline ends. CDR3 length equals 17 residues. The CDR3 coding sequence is TGTGCCAGCGACAGGGACTATCGAGCACAAGTCACAGATACGCAGTATTTT. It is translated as CASDRDYRAQVTDTQYF.

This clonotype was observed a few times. The CDR3 region has the DNA TGTGCCAGCAGCTTTATGCGGGGAGAGGAGCAGTACTTC. The encoded protein is CASSFMRGEEQYF. V gene TRBV7-8 combines with J gene TRBJ2-7; D is possibly TRBD2 (6 bases). The ends were cut back, 3 bases at V and 7 bases at J, with 13 bases in the middle. The CDR3 length is 13 residues. Germline values: CDR1 SGHVS, CDR2 FQNEAQ.